This entry lists 10 T cell receptor beta chains sequenced from one sample in a study of cytomegalovirus exposure and HLA in healthy donors (dated by TCRdb to about 2017). Libraries were made using the immunoSEQ multiplex PCR assay. The multiplex PCR relied on a mix of 60 forward primers for TCR Vbeta segments and 13 reverse primers for TCR Jbeta segments. As stored in TCRdb, this immuneACCESS dataset retains in-frame rearrangements with V and J assigned. A fraction of the clones does not appear; measured against another copy, unresolved V genes explain less than half of the discrepancy, and the remainder lacks a known reason. In this sample the table shows approximately 180,000 clones, roughly 13% of which occur a single time. The ten most abundant clones make up approximately 8.4% of the sample. The sample taken for sequencing was PBMCs. These TCRs come from a man in his fifties in good health and CMV-seropositive.

This clone was recorded a few times. This rearrangement joins TRBV5-8 to TRBJ2-2; 7 bases are shared with TRBD1. Trimming removed 4 bases from V and 0 bases from J; junction bases left unmatched: 3. Germline CDR1 is SGHTS and CDR2 is YDEGEE. The CDR3 covers 15 residues. DNA of the CDR3: TGTGCCAGCAGCCACCAGGGGGCGAACACCGGGGAGCTGTTTTTT. Translated, it gives CASSHQGANTGELFF.

The chain joins TRBV19 to TRBJ1-2; maybe TRBD1 (5 bases). This CDR3 has 13 residues. V was cut by 3 bases and J by 4 bases, with 9 bases left in between. Germline CDR1 LNHDA, CDR2 SQIVND (reference sequence). CDR3 amino acids: CASSMGGGYGYTF. The CDR3 DNA is TGTGCCAGTAGTATGGGGGGAGGCTATGGCTACACCTTC.

The chain links TRBV14 to TRBJ2-1; TRBD2 is a possible D gene (6 bases). Germline V gene sequence: CDR1 SGHDN, CDR2 FVKESK. Trimming pared 6 bases from V and 11 bases from J, leaving 17 bases between. This CDR3 spans 13 amino acids. CDR3 protein: CASSHGTPRQQFF. The CDR3 DNA reads TGTGCCAGCAGTCACGGGACTCCTAGACAGCAGTTCTTC.

This clone occurred a few times. The rearrangement joins TRBV6-5 to TRBJ1-6; D perhaps matches TRBD1 (5 bases). V was clipped by 6 bases and J by 0 bases, with 9 bases between them. Germline V CDR1 and CDR2: MNHEY, SVGAGI. This CDR3 contains 15 residues. The CDR3 nucleotides are TGTGCCAGCAGAACCGACAGCTCCTATAATTCACCCCTCCACTTT. It is translated as CASRTDSSYNSPLHF.

This clone turned up a few times. The J gene is TRBJ1-4, the V gene TRBV5-1; TRBD1 is a possible D gene (5 bases). V dropped 2 bases and J dropped 6 bases, with 14 bases sitting between them. The CDR3 is 15 residues long. Germline assignment: CDR1 SGHRS and CDR2 YFSETQ. CDR3 sequence reads: CASSLAGRRDEKLFF. The CDR3 DNA is TGCGCCAGCAGCTTAGCAGGGCGGAGGGATGAAAAACTGTTTTTT.

This clone showed up just a few times. This chain uses TRBV6-5 with TRBJ2-5, with 8 nucleotides matching TRBD1. The J call is uncertain, as TRBJ2-7 better fits the DNA end. Germline CDR1 and CDR2: MNHEY and SVGAGI. The CDR3 length is 14 residues. The CDR3 sequence: CASSGRTGNYEQYF. In nucleotides, the CDR3 is TGTGCCAGCAGCGGCAGGACAGGGAACTACGAGCAGTACTTC.

This clone was found a few times. This chain uses TRBV4-2 with TRBJ2-5; the match to TRBD2 covers 12 bases. Trimming removed 3 bases from V and 11 bases from J; junction bases left unmatched: 10. The length of the CDR3 is 15 residues. CDR1 and CDR2 (germline): LGHNA, YNFKEQ. DNA of the CDR3: TGTGCCAGCAGCCAGCTACTAGCGGGGGGCCAAGAGCAGTACTTC. Translating it yields CASSQLLAGGQEQYF.

The chain employs TRBV29-1 and TRBJ1-2, with D perhaps TRBD1 (6 bases). The germline gives CDR1 SQVTM, CDR2 ANQGSEA. V dropped 2 bases and J dropped 4 bases, with 11 bases sitting between them. This CDR3 is 13 amino acids long. CDR3 protein: CSVELGATYGYTF. CDR3 DNA: TGCAGCGTTGAACTGGGGGCTACCTATGGCTACACCTTC.

This chain joins TRBV28 and TRBJ1-6, with 7 positions matching TRBD1. With V trimmed by 8 bases and J by 9 bases, 10 bases remained unmatched. The V gene's germline CDR1 is MDHEN and CDR2 SYDVKM. The CDR3 has 14 amino acids. The CDR3 reads CASGQVLGSSPLHF. CDR3 sequence (DNA): TGTGCCAGCGGACAGGTCCTTGGGTCTTCACCCCTCCACTTT.

This clone has a handful of counts. The chain has TRBV5-5 and TRBJ2-3; 11 bases align to TRBD2. Germline assignment: CDR1 SGHKS and CDR2 YYEKEE (reference sequence). V shed 0 bases, J shed 2 bases, and the junction held 8 bases outside the gene matches. The CDR3 totals 18 residues. CDR3 sequence: CASSLGLAGTSVTDTQYF. The CDR3 DNA sequence: TGTGCCAGCAGCTTGGGACTAGCGGGGACCTCTGTCACAGATACGCAGTATTTT.